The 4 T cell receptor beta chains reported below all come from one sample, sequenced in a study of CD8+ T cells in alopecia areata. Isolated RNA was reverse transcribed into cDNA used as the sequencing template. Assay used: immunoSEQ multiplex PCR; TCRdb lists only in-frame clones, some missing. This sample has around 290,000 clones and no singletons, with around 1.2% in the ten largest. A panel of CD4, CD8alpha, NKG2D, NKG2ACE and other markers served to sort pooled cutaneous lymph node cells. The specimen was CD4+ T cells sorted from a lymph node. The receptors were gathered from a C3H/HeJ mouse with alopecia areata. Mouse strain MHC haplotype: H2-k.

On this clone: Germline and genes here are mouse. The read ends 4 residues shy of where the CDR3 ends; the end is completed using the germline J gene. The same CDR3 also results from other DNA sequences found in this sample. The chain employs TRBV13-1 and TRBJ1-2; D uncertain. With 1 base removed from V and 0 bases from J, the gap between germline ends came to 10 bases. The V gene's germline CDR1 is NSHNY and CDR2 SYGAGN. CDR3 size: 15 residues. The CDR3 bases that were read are TGTGCCAGCAGTGATCGACAAGGAGCAAACTCC. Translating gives CASSDRQGANS. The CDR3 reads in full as CASSDRQGANSDYTF.

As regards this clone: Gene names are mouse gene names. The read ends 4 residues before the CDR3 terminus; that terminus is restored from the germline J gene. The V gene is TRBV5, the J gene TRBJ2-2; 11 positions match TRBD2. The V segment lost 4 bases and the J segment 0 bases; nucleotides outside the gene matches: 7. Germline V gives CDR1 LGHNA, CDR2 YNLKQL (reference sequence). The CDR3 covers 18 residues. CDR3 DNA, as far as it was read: TGTGCCAGCAGCCCCCTCGGACTGGGGGGTGCAAACACCGGG. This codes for CASSPLGLGGANTG. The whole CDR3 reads CASSPLGLGGANTGQLYF.

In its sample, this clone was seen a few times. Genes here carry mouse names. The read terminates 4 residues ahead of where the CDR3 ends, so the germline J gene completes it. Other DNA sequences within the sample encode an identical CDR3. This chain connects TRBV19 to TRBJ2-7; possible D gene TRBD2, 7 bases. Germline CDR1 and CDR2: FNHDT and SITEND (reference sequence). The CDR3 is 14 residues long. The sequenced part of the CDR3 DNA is TGTGCCAGCAGTATAGCTGGGGGCCCGTAT. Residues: CASSIAGGPY. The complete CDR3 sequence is CASSIAGGPYEQYF.

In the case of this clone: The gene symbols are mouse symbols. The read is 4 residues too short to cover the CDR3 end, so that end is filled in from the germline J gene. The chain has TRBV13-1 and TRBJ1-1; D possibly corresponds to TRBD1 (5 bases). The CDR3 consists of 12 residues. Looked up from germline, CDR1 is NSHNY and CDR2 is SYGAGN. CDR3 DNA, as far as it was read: TGTGCCAGCAGTGATGGGACATCA. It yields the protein CASSDGTS. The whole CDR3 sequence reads CASSDGTSEVFF.